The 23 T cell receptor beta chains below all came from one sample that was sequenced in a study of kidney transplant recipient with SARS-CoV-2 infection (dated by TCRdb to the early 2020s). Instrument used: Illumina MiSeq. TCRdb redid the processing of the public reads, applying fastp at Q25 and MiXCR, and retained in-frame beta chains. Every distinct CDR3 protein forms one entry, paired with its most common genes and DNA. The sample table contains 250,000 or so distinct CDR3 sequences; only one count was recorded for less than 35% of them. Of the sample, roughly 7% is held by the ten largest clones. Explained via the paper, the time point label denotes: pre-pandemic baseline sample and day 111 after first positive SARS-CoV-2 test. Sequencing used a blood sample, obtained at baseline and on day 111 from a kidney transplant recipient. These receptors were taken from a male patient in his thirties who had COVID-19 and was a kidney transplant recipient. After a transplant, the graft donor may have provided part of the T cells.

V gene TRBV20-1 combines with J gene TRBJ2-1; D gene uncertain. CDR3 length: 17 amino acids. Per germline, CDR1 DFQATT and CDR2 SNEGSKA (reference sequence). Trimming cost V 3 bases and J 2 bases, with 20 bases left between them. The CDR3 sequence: CSASLKLGRFTYNEQFF. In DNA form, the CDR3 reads TGCAGTGCTAGTCTAAAGCTAGGCCGATTCACCTACAATGAGCAGTTCTTC.

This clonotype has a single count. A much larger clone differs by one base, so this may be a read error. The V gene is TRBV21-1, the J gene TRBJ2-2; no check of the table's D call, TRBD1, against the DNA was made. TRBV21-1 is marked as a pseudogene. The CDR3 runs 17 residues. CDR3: CASNDYGYTGLTGELFF. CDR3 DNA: TGTGCCAGCAACGATTATGGCTACACAGGCTTGACCGGGGAGCTGTTTTTT.

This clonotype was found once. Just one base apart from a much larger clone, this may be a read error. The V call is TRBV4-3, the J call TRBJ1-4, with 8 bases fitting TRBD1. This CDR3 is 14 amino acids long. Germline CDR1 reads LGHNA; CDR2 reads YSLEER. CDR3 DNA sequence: TGCGCCAACAGCCCCCAGACAGGGGACGAAAAACTGTTTTTT. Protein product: CANSPQTGDEKLFF.

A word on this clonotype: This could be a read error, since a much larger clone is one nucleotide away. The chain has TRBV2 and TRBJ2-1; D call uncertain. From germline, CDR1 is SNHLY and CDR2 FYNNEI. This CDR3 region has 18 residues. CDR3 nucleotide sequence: TGTGCCAGAAGTGTAACTACCAAAAACCCCAGCTCCTACAATGAGCAGTTCTTC. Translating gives CARSVTTKNPSSYNEQFF.

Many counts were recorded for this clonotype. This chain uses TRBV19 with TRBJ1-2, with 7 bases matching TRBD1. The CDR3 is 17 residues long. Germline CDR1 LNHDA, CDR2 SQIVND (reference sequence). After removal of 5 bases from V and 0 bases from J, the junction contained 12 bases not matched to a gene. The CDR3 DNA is TGTGCCAGTAGTCGGGAGGGACAGCCGACTCCTAACTATGGCTACACCTTC. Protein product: CASSREGQPTPNYGYTF.

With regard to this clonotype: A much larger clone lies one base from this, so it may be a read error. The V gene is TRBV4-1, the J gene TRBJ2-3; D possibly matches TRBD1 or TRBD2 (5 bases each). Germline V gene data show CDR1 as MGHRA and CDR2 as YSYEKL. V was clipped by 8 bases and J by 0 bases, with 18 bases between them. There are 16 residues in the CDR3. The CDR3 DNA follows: TGCGCCAGCGGCCCCTCGGGACGATCTAGCACAGATACGCAGTATTTT. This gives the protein CASGPSGRSSTDTQYF.

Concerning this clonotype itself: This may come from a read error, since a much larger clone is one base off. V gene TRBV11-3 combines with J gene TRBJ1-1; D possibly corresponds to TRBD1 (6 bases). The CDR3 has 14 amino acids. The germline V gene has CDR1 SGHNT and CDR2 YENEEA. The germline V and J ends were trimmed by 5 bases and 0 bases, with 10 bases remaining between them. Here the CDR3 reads CASSTQGLNTEAFF. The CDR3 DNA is TGTGCCAGCAGCACACAGGGTTTGAACACTGAAGCTTTCTTT.

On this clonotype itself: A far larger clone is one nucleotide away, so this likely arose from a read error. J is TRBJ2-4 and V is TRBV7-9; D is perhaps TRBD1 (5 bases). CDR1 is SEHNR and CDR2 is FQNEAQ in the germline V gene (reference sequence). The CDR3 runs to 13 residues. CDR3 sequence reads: CASSLGQSYEQHF. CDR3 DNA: TGTGCCAGCAGCTTAGGACAGTCCTACGAGCAGCACTTC.

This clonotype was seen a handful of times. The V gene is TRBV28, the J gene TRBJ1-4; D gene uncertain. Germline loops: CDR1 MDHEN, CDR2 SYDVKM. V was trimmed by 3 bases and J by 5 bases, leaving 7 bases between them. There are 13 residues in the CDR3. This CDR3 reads CASSFPPNEKLFF. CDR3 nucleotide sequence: TGTGCCAGCAGTTTCCCCCCAAATGAAAAACTGTTTTTT.

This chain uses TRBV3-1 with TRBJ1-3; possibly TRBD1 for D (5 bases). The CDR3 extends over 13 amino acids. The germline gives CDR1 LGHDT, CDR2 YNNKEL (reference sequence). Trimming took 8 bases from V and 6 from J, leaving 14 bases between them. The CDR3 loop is CASGYGTQNTIYF. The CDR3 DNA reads TGTGCCAGCGGTTACGGGACCCAAAACACCATATATTTT.

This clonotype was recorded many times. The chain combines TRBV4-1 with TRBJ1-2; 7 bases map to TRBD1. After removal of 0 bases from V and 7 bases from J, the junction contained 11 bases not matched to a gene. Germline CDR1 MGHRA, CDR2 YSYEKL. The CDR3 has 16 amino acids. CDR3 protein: CASSQEVQGRGGGYTF. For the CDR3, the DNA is TGCGCCAGCAGCCAAGAAGTACAGGGGAGAGGAGGTGGCTACACCTTC.

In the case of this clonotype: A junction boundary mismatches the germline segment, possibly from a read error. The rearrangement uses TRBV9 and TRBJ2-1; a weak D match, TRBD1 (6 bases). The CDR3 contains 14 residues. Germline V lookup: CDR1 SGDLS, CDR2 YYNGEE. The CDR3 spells CANSVGARGGEQFF. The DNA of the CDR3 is TGTGCCAACAGCGTAGGAGCCCGAGGGGGTGAGCAGTTCTTC.

In nucleotides, the CDR3 is TGTGCCAGCAGCCAAGACGGTGCAATACTAGCCAAAAACATTCAGTACTTC. Protein sequence: CASSQDGAILAKNIQYF. This chain links TRBV14 with TRBJ2-4; D is uncertain. Trimming shortened V by 0 bases and J by 0 bases, and 12 bases separated the two germline ends. CDR1 is SGHDN, CDR2 FVKESK, per germline. CDR3 size: 17 residues.

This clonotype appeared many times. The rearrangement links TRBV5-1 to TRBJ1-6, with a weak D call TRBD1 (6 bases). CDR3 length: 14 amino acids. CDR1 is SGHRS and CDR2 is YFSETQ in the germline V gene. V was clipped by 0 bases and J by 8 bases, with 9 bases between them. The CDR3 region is CASSLGSGDSPLHF. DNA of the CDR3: TGCGCCAGCAGCTTGGGATCAGGGGATTCACCCCTCCACTTT.

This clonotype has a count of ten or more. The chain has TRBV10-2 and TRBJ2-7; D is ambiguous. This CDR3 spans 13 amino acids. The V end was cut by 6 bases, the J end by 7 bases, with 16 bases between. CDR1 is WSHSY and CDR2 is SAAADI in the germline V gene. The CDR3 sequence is CASRGGGKEEQYF. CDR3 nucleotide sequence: TGCGCCAGCAGAGGCGGTGGAAAGGAAGAGCAGTACTTC.

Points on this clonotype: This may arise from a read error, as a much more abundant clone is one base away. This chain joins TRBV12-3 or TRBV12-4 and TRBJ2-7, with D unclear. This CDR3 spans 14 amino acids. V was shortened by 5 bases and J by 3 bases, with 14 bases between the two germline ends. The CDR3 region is CASSPLLINYEQYF. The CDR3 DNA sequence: TGTGCCAGCAGTCCCCTCCTCATAAACTACGAGCAGTACTTC.

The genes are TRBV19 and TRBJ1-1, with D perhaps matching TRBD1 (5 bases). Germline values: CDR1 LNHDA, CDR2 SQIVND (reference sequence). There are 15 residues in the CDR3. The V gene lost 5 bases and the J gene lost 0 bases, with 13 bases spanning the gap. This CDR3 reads CASSPRRGLNTEAFF. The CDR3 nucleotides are TGTGCCAGTAGTCCCCGTCGGGGCCTGAACACTGAAGCTTTCTTT.

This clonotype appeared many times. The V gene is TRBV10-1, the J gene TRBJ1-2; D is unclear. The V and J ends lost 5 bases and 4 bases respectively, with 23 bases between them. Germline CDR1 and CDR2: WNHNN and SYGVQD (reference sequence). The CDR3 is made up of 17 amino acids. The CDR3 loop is CASSSMRRSRKTYGYTF. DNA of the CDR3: TGCGCCAGCAGTAGCATGCGAAGATCGCGAAAGACCTATGGCTACACCTTC.

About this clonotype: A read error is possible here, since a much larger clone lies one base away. This CDR3 reads CASSEVIPTSGLTGELFF. The CDR3 DNA follows: TGTGCCAGCAGCGAAGTTATTCCCACTTCAGGCTTGACCGGGGAGCTGTTTTTT. J is TRBJ2-2 and V is TRBV3-1; D call uncertain. Germline V gene lookup returns CDR1 LGHDT and CDR2 YNNKEL (reference sequence). The CDR3 covers 18 residues. V was pared by 5 bases and J by 5 bases, with 24 bases between.

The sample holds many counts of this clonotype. Here the CDR3 DNA reads TGTGCCAGCAGTGATACGAGGGCCTCCACGAACTATGGCTACACCTTC. This sequence encodes CASSDTRASTNYGYTF. The chain carries TRBV2 and TRBJ1-2, with D unclear. In germline, CDR1 is SNHLY, CDR2 FYNNEI. CDR3 size: 16 residues. V lost 3 bases to trimming and J lost 2 bases, with 16 bases between them.

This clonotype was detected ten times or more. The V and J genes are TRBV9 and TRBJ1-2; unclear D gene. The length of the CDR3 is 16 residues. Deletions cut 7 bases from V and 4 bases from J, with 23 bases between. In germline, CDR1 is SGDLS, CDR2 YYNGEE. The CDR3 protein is CASRTEYSRKTYGYTF. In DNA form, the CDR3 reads TGTGCCAGCCGGACTGAGTACTCAAGAAAGACCTATGGCTACACCTTC.

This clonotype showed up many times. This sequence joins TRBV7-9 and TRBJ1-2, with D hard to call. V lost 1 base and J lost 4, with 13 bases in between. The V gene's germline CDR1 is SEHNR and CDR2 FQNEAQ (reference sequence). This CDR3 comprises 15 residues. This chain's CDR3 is CASSLDTGYGYGYTF. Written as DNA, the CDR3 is TGTGCCAGCAGCTTAGATACGGGGTACGGCTATGGCTACACCTTC.

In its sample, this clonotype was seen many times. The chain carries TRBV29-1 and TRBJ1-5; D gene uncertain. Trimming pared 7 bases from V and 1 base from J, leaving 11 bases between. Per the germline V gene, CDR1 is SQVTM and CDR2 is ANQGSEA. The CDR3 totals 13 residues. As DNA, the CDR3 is TGCAGCGCCGGGGTGGGAAGCAATCAGCCCCAGCATTTT. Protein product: CSAGVGSNQPQHF. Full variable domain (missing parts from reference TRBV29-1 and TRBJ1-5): SAVISQKPSRDICQRGTSLTIQCQVDSQVTMMFWYRQQPGQSLTLIATANQGSEATYESGFVIDKFPISRPNLTFSTLTVSNMSPEDSSIYLCSAGVGSNQPQHFGDGTRLSIL.